This T cell receptor beta chain was sequenced for a study of OX40 agonist ivuxolimab in advanced cancers. About the research overall: Approximately 40% of patients had received prior checkpoint inhibitor therapy.

The table came from immunoSEQ multiplex PCR; TCRdb's copy has only in-frame clones and leaves some out. This sample carries 70,000 or so clones, 75% to 90% of them seen once, and the ten largest clones take about 6%. Study-wide points: Partial responders at 0.1-3.0 mg/kg had among the lowest clonal expansion.

About this clone itself: Its antigen is unidentified.

The germline V gene encodes CDR1 SGHVS and CDR2 FNYEAQ. Trimming left V 1 base short and J 5 bases short, with 6 bases between. The CDR3 is 13 residues long. Sequencing was performed on CD4+ or CD8+ T cells sorted from blood, taken in a trial of the OX40 agonist ivuxolimab. This receptor was taken from an adult with an advanced solid tumor such as melanoma, head and neck, liver or kidney cancer. The chain carries TRBV7-6 and TRBJ2-4, with a tentative D call TRBD2 (6 bases). The CDR3 DNA reads TGTGCCAGCAGCTTAGGCGGGGAAAACATTCAGTACTTC. Encoded protein: CASSLGGENIQYF.